Presented here are 26 T cell receptor beta chains from one specimen sequenced in a study of graft-versus-host responses after intestinal transplantation. TCRdb's copy holds only in-frame clones and misses some; the assay was immunoSEQ multiplex PCR. The profile shows 80,000 to 100,000 clones, roughly 91% of them singletons. For these TCRs, the target antigens are not known. The specimen comprised unstimulated CD4+ T cells sorted from spleen or lymph node cells, sampled before transplant. These receptor sequences come from a human donor who was the organ donor for an intestinal transplant.

The rearrangement joins TRBV19 to TRBJ1-5; TRBD1 aligns across 10 bases. The V segment lost 5 bases and the J segment 2 bases; nucleotides outside the gene matches: 6. CDR1 is LNHDA, CDR2 SQIVND, per germline (reference sequence). The CDR3 has 16 amino acids. The CDR3 loop reads CASSEGQGGGNQPQHF. CDR3 nucleotides: TGTGCCAGTAGTGAAGGACAGGGGGGAGGCAATCAGCCCCAGCATTTT.

The V call is TRBV6-6, the J call TRBJ1-5; 8 positions agree with TRBD1. V was clipped by 6 bases and J by 1 base; unmatched bases: 8. From germline, CDR1 is MNHNY and CDR2 SVGAGI (reference sequence). This CDR3 comprises 16 residues. CDR3 sequence (DNA): TGTGCCAGCAGACCCGGACAGGGAGTGAGCAATCAGCCCCAGCATTTT. Protein: CASRPGQGVSNQPQHF.

CDR3 sequence: CASGPTGLEQYF. The CDR3 DNA is TGTGCTAGTGGTCCCACAGGGCTTGAGCAGTACTTC. The rearrangement uses TRBV12-5 and TRBJ2-7; perhaps TRBD1 as D (6 bases). The CDR3 sequence is 12 residues long. In germline, CDR1 is LGHNT, CDR2 FRNRAP. The V end lost 5 bases, the J end lost 7 bases, and 12 bases lay between the germline ends.

This chain links TRBV4-1 with TRBJ1-4, with 8 positions matching TRBD1. The V gene's germline CDR1 is MGHRA and CDR2 YSYEKL. Trimming took 2 bases from V and 7 from J; bases not matched to a gene: 18. This CDR3 has 19 residues. CDR3 residues: CASSQRAAGGANSGEKLFF. The CDR3 nucleotides read TGCGCCAGCAGCCAAAGAGCGGCAGGGGGCGCAAACTCAGGTGAAAAACTGTTTTTT.

The chain uses TRBV5-5 and TRBJ1-2, with D hard to call. The CDR3 covers 15 residues. Trimming removed 0 bases at V and 1 base at J, with 10 bases between. In germline, CDR1 is SGHKS, CDR2 YYEKEE (reference sequence). The CDR3 sequence: CASSLVPGINYGYTF. CDR3 DNA sequence: TGTGCCAGCAGCTTGGTTCCAGGCATTAACTATGGCTACACCTTC. The variable domain in full, completed from reference TRBV5-5 and TRBJ1-2, reads DAGVTQSPTHLIKTRGQQVTLRCSPISGHKSVSWYQQVLGQGPQFIFQYYEKEERGRGNFPDRFSARQFPNYSSELNVNALLLGDSALYLCASSLVPGINYGYTFGSGTRLTVV.

CDR3 DNA: TGTGCCAGCAGTGACCAACTTGTGGCCAAAAACATTCAGTACTTC. Translating gives CASSDQLVAKNIQYF. The V and J genes are TRBV6-1 and TRBJ2-4, with no clear D. Per the germline V gene, CDR1 is MNHNS and CDR2 is SASEGT. Trimming pared 3 bases from V and 1 base from J, leaving 10 bases between. CDR3 length: 15 amino acids.

The J gene is TRBJ2-7, the V gene TRBV10-3, with D possibly TRBD1 on 7 matching bases. Germline-derived CDR1 and CDR2 are ENHRY and SYGVKD. The CDR3 runs 16 residues. The V and J ends lost 3 bases and 2 bases respectively, with 17 bases between them. The CDR3 loop is CAISDPGQGGAYEQYF. Here the CDR3 DNA reads TGTGCCATCAGTGATCCTGGGCAGGGGGGAGCCTACGAGCAGTACTTC.

V and J are TRBV27 and TRBJ2-2; 9 positions match TRBD1. Germline loops: CDR1 MNHEY, CDR2 SMNVEV (reference sequence). Trimming at V came to 6 bases and at J to 3 bases, leaving 2 bases not matched to a gene. The CDR3 sequence is 14 residues long. CDR3 amino acids: CASRGQGDTGELFF. CDR3 coding DNA: TGTGCCAGCAGGGGACAGGGCGACACCGGGGAGCTGTTTTTT.

This rearrangement joins TRBV27 to TRBJ2-7, with no clear D. CDR1 and CDR2 (germline): MNHEY, SMNVEV (reference sequence). V lost 5 bases and J lost 12, with 26 bases in between. The CDR3 runs 15 residues. For the CDR3, the DNA is TGTGCCAGCAGTCCACGCCTTGACCTACAGTGGCGACGGTACTTC. This encodes CASSPRLDLQWRRYF.

The chain combines TRBV6-4 with TRBJ1-2, with D perhaps matching TRBD1 (6 bases). CDR1 MRHNA and CDR2 SNTAGT come from the germline V gene. CDR3 size: 13 residues. V was cut by 6 bases and J by 8 bases, with 16 bases left in between. The CDR3 loop is CASRRDGGLGYTF. The CDR3 DNA reads TGTGCCAGCAGGAGGGACGGGGGGCTCGGCTACACCTTC.

The J gene is TRBJ1-5, the V gene TRBV7-8; no clear D. Germline V lookup: CDR1 SGHVS, CDR2 FQNEAQ. V lost 0 bases and J 7 bases, leaving 4 bases between the germline ends. This CDR3 contains 12 residues. The CDR3 DNA reads TGTGCCAGCAGCTTAGCGAGGCAGCCCCAGCATTTT. Translating gives CASSLARQPQHF.

This clone appeared a single time. The chain joins TRBV4-1 to TRBJ1-2; unclear D gene. Germline CDR1 MGHRA, CDR2 YSYEKL. This CDR3 is built from 15 residues. Trimming shortened V by 3 bases and J by 4 bases, and 15 bases separated the two germline ends. CDR3 nucleotides: TGCGCCAGCAGCCACATGCGTCCTGAAGCCTATGGCTACACCTTC. Protein sequence: CASSHMRPEAYGYTF.

This clone was observed a single time. The CDR3: CASILNRGLAQETQYF. CDR3 sequence (DNA): TGTGCCAGCATTCTCAACAGGGGGCTGGCCCAAGAGACCCAGTACTTC. The chain has TRBV2 and TRBJ2-5, with 9 bases aligning to TRBD1. The CDR3 has 16 residues. Losses at the gene ends were 7 bases for V and 1 base for J; bases not matched to a gene: 10. Germline-derived CDR1 and CDR2 are SNHLY and FYNNEI. Variable domain in full (rest from reference TRBV2 and TRBJ2-5): EPEVTQTPSHQVTQMGQEVILRCVPISNHLYFYWYRQILGQKVEFLVSFYNNEISEKSEIFDDQFSVERPDGSNFTLKIRSTKLEDSAMYFCASILNRGLAQETQYFGPGTRLLVL.

This chain links TRBV28 with TRBJ1-1; possible D gene TRBD1, 5 bases. Deletions cut 2 bases from V and 0 bases from J, with 13 bases between. Germline CDR1 and CDR2: MDHEN and SYDVKM. CDR3 length equals 16 residues. In nucleotides, the CDR3 is TGTGCCAGCAGTTTAGGGAGGTGGGGCATGAACACTGAAGCTTTCTTT. This gives the protein CASSLGRWGMNTEAFF.

The CDR3 loop is CASSSGGQYEQYF. The CDR3 nucleotides read TGTGCCAGCAGCTCAGGGGGCCAATACGAGCAGTACTTC. This chain uses TRBV5-4 with TRBJ2-7, with 8 bases aligning to TRBD1. This CDR3 comprises 13 residues. Germline V gene sequence: CDR1 SGHNT, CDR2 YYREEE (reference sequence). V lost 3 bases, J lost 4 bases, and 3 bases stayed unmatched. The variable domain in full, with the rest retrieved from reference TRBV5-4 and TRBJ2-7, is ETGVTQSPTHLIKTRGQQVTLRCSSQSGHNTVSWYQQALGQGPQFIFQYYREEENGRGNFPPRFSGLQFPNYSSELNVNALELDDSALYLCASSSGGQYEQYFGPGTRLTVT.

The chain links TRBV19 to TRBJ1-4, with D uncertain. This CDR3 has 13 residues. From germline, CDR1 is LNHDA and CDR2 SQIVND (reference sequence). Deletions cut 4 bases from V and 4 bases from J, with 7 bases between. The CDR3 here is CASSSRHNEKLFF. The DNA of the CDR3 is TGTGCCAGTAGTAGCAGGCATAATGAAAAACTGTTTTTT. The variable domain in full, completed from reference TRBV19 and TRBJ1-4, reads DGGITQSPKYLFRKEGQNVTLSCEQNLNHDAMYWYRQDPGQGLRLIYYSQIVNDFQKGDIAEGYSVSREKKESFPLTVTSAQKNPTAFYLCASSSRHNEKLFFGSGTQLSVL.

The chain uses TRBV5-1 and TRBJ2-3, with D maybe TRBD2 (5 bases). V was shortened by 5 bases and J by 2 bases, with 12 bases between the two germline ends. The CDR3 sequence is 14 residues long. Germline-derived CDR1 and CDR2 are SGHRS and YFSETQ. The DNA of the CDR3 is TGCGCCAGCAGGATTAACGGGGACACAGATACGCAGTATTTT. Translation: CASRINGDTDTQYF.

The chain employs TRBV11-2 and TRBJ2-1; the match to TRBD2 covers 8 bases. V shed 7 bases, J shed 4 bases, and the junction held 15 bases outside the gene matches. This CDR3 spans 17 amino acids. Germline CDR1 reads SGHAT; CDR2 reads FQNNGV. CDR3 coding DNA: TGTGCCAGCATGCTGAATAGCGGGGTCCAGTTGTACAATGAGCAGTTCTTC. Translating it yields CASMLNSGVQLYNEQFF. The full variable domain, rest sourced from reference TRBV11-2 and TRBJ2-1, is EAGVAQSPRYKIIEKRQSVAFWCNPISGHATLYWYQQILGQGPKLLIQFQNNGVVDDSQLPKDRFSAERLKGVDSTLKIQPAKLEDSAVYLCASMLNSGVQLYNEQFFGPGTRLTVL.

This chain joins TRBV4-1 and TRBJ2-1, with D possibly matching TRBD2 (6 bases). The V end was cut by 0 bases, the J end by 4 bases, with 13 bases between. Germline CDR1 is MGHRA and CDR2 is YSYEKL. The CDR3 totals 16 residues. The CDR3 DNA is TGCGCCAGCAGCCAAGAAATGGGTCGGGGGTACAATGAGCAGTTCTTC. This gives the protein CASSQEMGRGYNEQFF.

The chain carries TRBV15 and TRBJ1-5, with 9 positions matching TRBD1. V dropped 2 bases and J dropped 3; count of bases not matched to a gene: 5. The germline V gene has CDR1 LNHNV and CDR2 YYDKDF (reference sequence). CDR3 length equals 16 residues. This CDR3 reads CATSRPGTGNNQPQHF. CDR3 sequence (DNA): TGTGCCACCAGCAGACCCGGGACAGGGAACAATCAGCCCCAGCATTTT.

The chain has TRBV7-9 and TRBJ1-2; no definite D call. The CDR3 consists of 13 residues. CDR1 and CDR2 from the germline V gene are SEHNR and FQNEAQ (reference sequence). V was shortened by 1 base and J by 8 bases, with 11 bases between the two germline ends. In DNA, the CDR3 is TGTGCCAGCAGCTTAGTTCAGGTACAGGGCTACACCTTC. It translates to CASSLVQVQGYTF.

This rearrangement joins TRBV5-1 to TRBJ1-1; 7 bases map to TRBD1. J was trimmed by 1 base and V by 4 bases; bases with no gene match: 4. The germline gives CDR1 SGHRS, CDR2 YFSETQ. The CDR3 loop spans 14 amino acids. CDR3 protein: CASSGWTGNTEAFF. In DNA, the CDR3 is TGCGCCAGCAGCGGATGGACAGGGAACACTGAAGCTTTCTTT.

The chain links TRBV11-2 to TRBJ1-6; weak D call: TRBD1 (5 bases). CDR1 SGHAT and CDR2 FQNNGV come from the germline V gene. V lost 3 bases and J 6 bases, leaving 12 bases between the germline ends. The CDR3 has 15 amino acids. The CDR3 coding sequence is TGTGCCAGCAGCTTGCGGGGCGCGACTAATTCACCCCTCCACTTT. It encodes CASSLRGATNSPLHF.

V gene TRBV7-2 combines with J gene TRBJ2-1; 11 nucleotides agree with TRBD2. The CDR3 loop spans 14 amino acids. Germline CDR1 SGHTA, CDR2 FQGNSA. With 3 bases clipped from V and 6 bases from J, the junction kept 1 base outside the gene matches. The CDR3 nucleotides read TGTGCCAGCAGCTTTAGCGGGGGGGCCAATGAGCAGTTCTTC. It yields the protein CASSFSGGANEQFF. The full variable domain, in which reference TRBV7-2 and TRBJ2-1 provide the parts outside the CDR3, is GAGVSQSPSNKVTEKGKDVELRCDPISGHTALYWYRQSLGQGLEFLIYFQGNSAPDKSGLPSDRFSAERTGGSVSTLTIQRTQQEDSAVYLCASSFSGGANEQFFGPGTRLTVL.

The chain links TRBV7-2 to TRBJ1-2; possible D gene TRBD1, 6 bases. The germline V and J ends were trimmed by 8 bases and 7 bases, with 20 bases remaining between them. CDR1 is SGHTA, CDR2 FQGNSA, per germline. This CDR3 contains 14 residues. CDR3 protein: CASSTTGTSVGYTF. The CDR3 DNA follows: TGTGCCAGCTCAACTACAGGGACGAGTGTTGGCTACACCTTC.

This rearrangement joins TRBV9 to TRBJ2-1, with 12 bases that match TRBD2. The CDR3 has 16 amino acids. Germline values: CDR1 SGDLS, CDR2 YYNGEE. J lost 6 bases, V lost 4 bases, and 8 bases had no gene match. CDR3 sequence reads: CASSPRLAGAPNEQFF. The CDR3 DNA reads as TGTGCCAGCAGCCCCCGACTAGCGGGGGCCCCCAATGAGCAGTTCTTC.